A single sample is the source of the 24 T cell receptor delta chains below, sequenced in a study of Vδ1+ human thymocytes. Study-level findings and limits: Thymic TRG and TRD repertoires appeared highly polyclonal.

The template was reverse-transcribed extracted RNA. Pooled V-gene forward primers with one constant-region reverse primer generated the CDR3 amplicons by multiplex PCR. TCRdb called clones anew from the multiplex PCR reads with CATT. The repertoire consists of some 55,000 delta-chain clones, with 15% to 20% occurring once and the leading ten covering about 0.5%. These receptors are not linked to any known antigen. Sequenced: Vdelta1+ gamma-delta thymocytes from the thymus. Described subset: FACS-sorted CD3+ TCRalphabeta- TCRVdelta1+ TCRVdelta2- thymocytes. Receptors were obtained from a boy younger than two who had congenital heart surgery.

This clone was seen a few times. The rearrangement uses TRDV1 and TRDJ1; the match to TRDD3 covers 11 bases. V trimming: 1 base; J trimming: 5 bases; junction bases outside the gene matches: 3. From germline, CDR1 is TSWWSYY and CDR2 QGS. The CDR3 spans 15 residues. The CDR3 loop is CALGERYWGIDKLIF. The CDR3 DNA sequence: TGTGCTCTTGGGGAACGGTACTGGGGGATAGATAAACTCATCTTT.

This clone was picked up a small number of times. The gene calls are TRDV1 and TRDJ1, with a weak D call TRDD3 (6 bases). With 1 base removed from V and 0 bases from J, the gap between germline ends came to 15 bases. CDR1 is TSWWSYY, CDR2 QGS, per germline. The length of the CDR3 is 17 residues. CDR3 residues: CALGEPPLGKYTDKLIF. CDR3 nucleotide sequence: TGTGCTCTTGGGGAACCCCCCCTGGGGAAGTACACCGATAAACTCATCTTT.

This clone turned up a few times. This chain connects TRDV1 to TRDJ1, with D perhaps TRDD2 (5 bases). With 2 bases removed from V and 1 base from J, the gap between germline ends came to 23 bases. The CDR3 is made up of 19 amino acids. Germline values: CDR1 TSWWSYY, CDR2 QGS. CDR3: CALGEAPPYYHRTTDKLIF. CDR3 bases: TGTGCTCTTGGGGAAGCCCCCCCCTACTATCACCGTACCACCGATAAACTCATCTTT.

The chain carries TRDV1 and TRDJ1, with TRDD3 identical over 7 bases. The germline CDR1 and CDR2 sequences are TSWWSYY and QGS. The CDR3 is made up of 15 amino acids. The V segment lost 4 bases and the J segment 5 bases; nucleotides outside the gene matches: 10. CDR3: CALGAAGLLGDKLIF. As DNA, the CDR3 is TGTGCTCTTGGGGCCGCTGGCCTACTGGGGGATAAACTCATCTTT.

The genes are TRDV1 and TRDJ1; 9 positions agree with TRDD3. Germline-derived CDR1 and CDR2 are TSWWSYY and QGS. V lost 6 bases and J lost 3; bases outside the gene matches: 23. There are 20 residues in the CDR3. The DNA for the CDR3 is TGTGCTCTTGGCCCTACCCGCCGTTTCCTACTGGGGGAACGGGCCGATAAACTCATCTTT. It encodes CALGPTRRFLLGERADKLIF.

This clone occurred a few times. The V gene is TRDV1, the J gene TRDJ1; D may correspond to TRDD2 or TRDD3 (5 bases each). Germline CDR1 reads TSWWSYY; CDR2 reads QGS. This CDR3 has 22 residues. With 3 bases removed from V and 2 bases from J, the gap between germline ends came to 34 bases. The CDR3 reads CALGDPPPLRIGGYAQTDKLIF. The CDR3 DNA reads TGTGCTCTTGGGGACCCCCCACCCCTTCGTATTGGAGGATATGCCCAAACCGATAAACTCATCTTT.

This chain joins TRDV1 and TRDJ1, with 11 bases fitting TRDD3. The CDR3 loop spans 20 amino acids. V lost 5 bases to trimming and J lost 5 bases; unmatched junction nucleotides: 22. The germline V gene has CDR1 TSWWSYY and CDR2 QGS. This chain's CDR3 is CALGFPLPVLGDMGQDKLIF. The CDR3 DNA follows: TGTGCTCTTGGGTTCCCTCTTCCCGTACTGGGGGATATGGGCCAAGATAAACTCATCTTT.

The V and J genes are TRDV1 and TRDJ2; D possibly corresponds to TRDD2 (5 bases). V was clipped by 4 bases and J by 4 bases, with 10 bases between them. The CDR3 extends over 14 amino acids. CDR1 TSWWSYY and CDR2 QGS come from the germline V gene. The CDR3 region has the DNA TGTGCTCTTGGGGGATTCCTTCAGACAGCACAACTCTTCTTT. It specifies CALGGFLQTAQLFF.

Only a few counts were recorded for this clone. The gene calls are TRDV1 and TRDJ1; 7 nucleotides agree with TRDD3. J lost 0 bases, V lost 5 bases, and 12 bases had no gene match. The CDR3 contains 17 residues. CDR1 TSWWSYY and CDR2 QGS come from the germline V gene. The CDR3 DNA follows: TGTGCTCTTGGGTACCGCGTCGCTGGGGGTCACACCGATAAACTCATCTTT. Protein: CALGYRVAGGHTDKLIF.

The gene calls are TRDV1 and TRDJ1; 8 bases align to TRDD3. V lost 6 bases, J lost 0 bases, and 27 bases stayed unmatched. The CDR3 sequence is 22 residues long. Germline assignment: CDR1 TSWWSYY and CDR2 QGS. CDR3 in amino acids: CALGPTGLGDDTSPRHTDKLIF. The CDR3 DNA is TGTGCTCTTGGCCCAACGGGGTTGGGGGATGACACTTCGCCCAGGCACACCGATAAACTCATCTTT.

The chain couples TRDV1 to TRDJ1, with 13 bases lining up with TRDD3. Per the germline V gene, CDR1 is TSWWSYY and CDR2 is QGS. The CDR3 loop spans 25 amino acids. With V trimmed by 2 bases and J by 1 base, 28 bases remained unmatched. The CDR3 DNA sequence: TGTGCTCTTGGGGAATTGACCTTCCTTCCTACTGTACTGGGGGATACGGGGATCGGCACCGATAAACTCATCTTT. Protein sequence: CALGELTFLPTVLGDTGIGTDKLIF.

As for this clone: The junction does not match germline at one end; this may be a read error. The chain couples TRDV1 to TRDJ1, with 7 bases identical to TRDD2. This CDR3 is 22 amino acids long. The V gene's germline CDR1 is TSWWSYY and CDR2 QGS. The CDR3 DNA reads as TGTGCTCTTGGGTTCCCGTCAAGGTTTCCTACGTCGGGATTACTTCAGACCGATAACCTCATCTTT. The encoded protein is CALGFPSRFPTSGLLQTDNLIF.

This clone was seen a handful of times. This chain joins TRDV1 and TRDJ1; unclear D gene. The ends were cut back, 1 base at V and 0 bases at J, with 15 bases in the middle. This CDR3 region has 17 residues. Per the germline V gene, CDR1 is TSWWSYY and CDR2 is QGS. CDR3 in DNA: TGTGCTCTTGGGGAACCTTATCCTCCCAACTACACCGATAAACTCATCTTT. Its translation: CALGEPYPPNYTDKLIF.

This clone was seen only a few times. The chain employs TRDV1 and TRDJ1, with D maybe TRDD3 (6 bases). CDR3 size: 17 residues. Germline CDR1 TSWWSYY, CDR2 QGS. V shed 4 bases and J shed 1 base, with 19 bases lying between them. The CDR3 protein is CALGVPPHWGFTDKLIF. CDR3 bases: TGTGCTCTTGGGGTCCCTCCTCATTGGGGGTTCACCGATAAACTCATCTTT.

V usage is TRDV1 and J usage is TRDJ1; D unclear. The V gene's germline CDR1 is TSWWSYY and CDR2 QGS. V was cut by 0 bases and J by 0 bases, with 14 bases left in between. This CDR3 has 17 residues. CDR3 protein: CALGELCPFAYTDKLIF. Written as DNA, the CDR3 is TGTGCTCTTGGGGAACTTTGCCCATTTGCGTACACCGATAAACTCATCTTT.

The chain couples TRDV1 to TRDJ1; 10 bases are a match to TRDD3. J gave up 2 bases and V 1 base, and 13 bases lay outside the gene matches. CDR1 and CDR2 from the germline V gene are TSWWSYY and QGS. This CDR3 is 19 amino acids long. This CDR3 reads CALGERALGGYARTDKLIF. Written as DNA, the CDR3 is TGTGCTCTTGGGGAACGGGCCCTCGGGGGATACGCGAGGACCGATAAACTCATCTTT.

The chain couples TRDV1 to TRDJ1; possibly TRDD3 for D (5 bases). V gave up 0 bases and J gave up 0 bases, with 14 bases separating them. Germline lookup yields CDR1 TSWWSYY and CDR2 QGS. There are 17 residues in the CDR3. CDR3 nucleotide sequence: TGTGCTCTTGGGGAACTTTATGGGGCTGCGTACACCGATAAACTCATCTTT. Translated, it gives CALGELYGAAYTDKLIF.

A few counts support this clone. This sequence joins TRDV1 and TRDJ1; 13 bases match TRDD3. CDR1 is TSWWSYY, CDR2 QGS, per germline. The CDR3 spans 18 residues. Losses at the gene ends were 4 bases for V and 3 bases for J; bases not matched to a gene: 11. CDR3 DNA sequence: TGTGCTCTTGGGGGACTACTGGGGGATACGCTGGTCGCCGATAAACTCATCTTT. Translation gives CALGGLLGDTLVADKLIF.

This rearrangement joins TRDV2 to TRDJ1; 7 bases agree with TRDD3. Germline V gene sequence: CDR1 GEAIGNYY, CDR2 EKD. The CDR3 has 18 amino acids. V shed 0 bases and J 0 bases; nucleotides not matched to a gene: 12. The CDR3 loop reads CACDTPYWGSPYTDKLIF. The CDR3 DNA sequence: TGTGCCTGTGACACCCCGTACTGGGGTAGCCCGTACACCGATAAACTCATCTTT.

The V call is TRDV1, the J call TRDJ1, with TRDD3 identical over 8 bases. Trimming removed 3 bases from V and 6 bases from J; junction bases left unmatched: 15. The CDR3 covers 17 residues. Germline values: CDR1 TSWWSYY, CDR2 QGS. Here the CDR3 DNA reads TGTGCTCTTGGGGACCTGTTCCTGCATACTGGGGGGAATAAACTCATCTTT. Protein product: CALGDLFLHTGGNKLIF.

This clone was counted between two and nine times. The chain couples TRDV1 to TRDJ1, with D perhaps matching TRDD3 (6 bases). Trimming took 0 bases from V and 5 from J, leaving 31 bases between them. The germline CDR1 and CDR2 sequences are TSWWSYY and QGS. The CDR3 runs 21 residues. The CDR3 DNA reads TGTGCTCTTGGGGAACTAGGTTCTTACCCTTGGATCTGGGGAGACAATGATAAACTCATCTTT. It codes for CALGELGSYPWIWGDNDKLIF.

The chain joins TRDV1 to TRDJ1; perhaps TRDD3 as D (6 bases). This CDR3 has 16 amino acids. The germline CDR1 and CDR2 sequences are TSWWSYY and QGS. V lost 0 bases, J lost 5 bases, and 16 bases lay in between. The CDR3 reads CALGELWGRNPDKLIF. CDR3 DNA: TGTGCTCTTGGGGAACTCTGGGGACGGAACCCAGATAAACTCATCTTT.

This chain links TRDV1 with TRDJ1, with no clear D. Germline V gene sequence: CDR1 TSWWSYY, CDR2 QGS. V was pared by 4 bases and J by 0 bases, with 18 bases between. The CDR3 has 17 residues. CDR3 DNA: TGTGCTCTTGGGGGGCCCCTCTTGGTCGGATACACCGATAAACTCATCTTT. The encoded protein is CALGGPLLVGYTDKLIF.

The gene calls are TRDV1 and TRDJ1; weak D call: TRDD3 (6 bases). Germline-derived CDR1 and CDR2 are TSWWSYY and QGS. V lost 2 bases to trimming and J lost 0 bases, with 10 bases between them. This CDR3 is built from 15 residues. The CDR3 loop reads CALGEVRGYTDKLIF. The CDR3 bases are TGTGCTCTTGGGGAAGTAAGGGGATACACCGATAAACTCATCTTT.